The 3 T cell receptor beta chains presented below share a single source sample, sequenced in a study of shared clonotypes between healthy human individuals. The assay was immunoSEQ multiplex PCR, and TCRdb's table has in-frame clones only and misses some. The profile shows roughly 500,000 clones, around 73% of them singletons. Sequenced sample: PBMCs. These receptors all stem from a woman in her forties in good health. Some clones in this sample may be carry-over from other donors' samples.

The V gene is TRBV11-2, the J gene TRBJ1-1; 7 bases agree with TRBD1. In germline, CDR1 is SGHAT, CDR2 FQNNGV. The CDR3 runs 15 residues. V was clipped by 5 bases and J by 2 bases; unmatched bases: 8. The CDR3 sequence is CASSKQGLTNTEAFF. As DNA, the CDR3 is TGTGCCAGCAGCAAACAGGGGCTCACAAACACTGAAGCTTTCTTT.

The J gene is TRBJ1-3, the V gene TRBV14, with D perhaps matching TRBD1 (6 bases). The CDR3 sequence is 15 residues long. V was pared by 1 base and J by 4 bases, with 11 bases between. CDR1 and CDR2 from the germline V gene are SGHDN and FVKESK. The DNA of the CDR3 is TGTGCCAGCAGCCAAGTTCGGGGGCCCGGAAACACCATATATTTT. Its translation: CASSQVRGPGNTIYF.

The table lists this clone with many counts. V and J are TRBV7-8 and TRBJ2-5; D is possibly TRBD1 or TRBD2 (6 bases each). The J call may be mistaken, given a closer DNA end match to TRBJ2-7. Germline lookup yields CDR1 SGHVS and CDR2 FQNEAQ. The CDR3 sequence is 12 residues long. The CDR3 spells CASSHGGGEQYF. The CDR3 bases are TGTGCCAGCAGCCACGGGGGCGGCGAGCAGTACTTC.